This T cell receptor (beta chain) was identified in a study of blood T cell repertoires in COVID-19. Study context: Samples came from the United States, Italy and Spain, spanning acute and convalescent COVID-19. T cells, B-cell-depleted T cells, or PBMCs provided the cDNA or gDNA that served as material.

Sequencing was performed with immunoSEQ multiplex PCR; in TCRdb, only in-frame clones are kept and a portion is missing. The data show roughly 100,000 clones, with around 81% seen just once and less than 6% held by the top ten. From germline, CDR1 is SGHRS and CDR2 YFSETQ. The V segment lost 3 bases and the J segment 4 bases; nucleotides outside the gene matches: 7. The CDR3 length is 15 residues. This clone was seen more than once but under ten times. Patients at the Seattle site were enrolled during active infection and followed longitudinally. This chain uses TRBV5-1 with TRBJ1-3; 7 bases line up with TRBD1. Sequenced: peripheral blood. The TCR originated in a man older than 75 with COVID-19, enrolled during active disease. CDR3 nucleotide sequence: TGCGCCAGCAGCTCCACAGGGGTGGCCGGAAACACCATATATTTT. This encodes CASSSTGVAGNTIYF.